The 19 T cell receptor beta chains below come from one sample, sequenced in a study of cytomegalovirus exposure and HLA in healthy donors. A multiplex PCR was run with 60 Vbeta primers and 13 Jbeta primers. Libraries were prepared by immunoSEQ multiplex PCR; TCRdb keeps only in-frame clonotypes and omits some of them. Here the sample spans 150,000 or so clones, roughly 79% being singletons. The sample taken for sequencing was PBMCs. These receptors were obtained from a woman aged 35 to 49 in good health and CMV-seronegative.

This clone showed up just once. CDR3 DNA: TGTGCCAGCAGTGAAGCGGACAGGACGACAGATACGCAGTATTTT. This gives the protein CASSEADRTTDTQYF. The chain recombines TRBV6-1 with TRBJ2-3; 7 bases align to TRBD1. Looked up from germline, CDR1 is MNHNS and CDR2 is SASEGT. Trimming removed 0 bases from V and 3 bases from J; junction bases left unmatched: 3. The CDR3 contains 15 residues.

The rearrangement links TRBV10-3 to TRBJ2-7, with D perhaps matching TRBD1 (6 bases). The CDR3 is 14 residues long. Germline-derived CDR1 and CDR2 are ENHRY and SYGVKD. V dropped 7 bases and J dropped 4 bases, with 17 bases sitting between them. The CDR3 region has the DNA TGTGCCATCAACACAGGGCAACGAGGGTACGAGCAGTACTTC. Protein product: CAINTGQRGYEQYF.

The chain uses TRBV28 and TRBJ2-5; the match to TRBD2 covers 10 bases. The CDR3 runs 15 residues. Germline V gene lookup returns CDR1 MDHEN and CDR2 SYDVKM. With V trimmed by 5 bases and J by 1 base, 4 bases remained unmatched. Here the CDR3 DNA reads TGTGCCAGCAGTCGACTAGCGGGTTTCCAAGAGACCCAGTACTTC. Translating gives CASSRLAGFQETQYF.

This clone was seen a few times. The J gene is TRBJ2-1, the V gene TRBV19; 12 bases are shared with TRBD2. Germline assignment: CDR1 LNHDA and CDR2 SQIVND (reference sequence). The V gene end was trimmed by 6 bases and the J gene end by 0 bases; junction bases not matched to a gene: 3. The CDR3 covers 16 residues. This CDR3 reads CASRRTSGISYNEQFF. The CDR3 DNA reads as TGTGCCAGTAGGAGGACTAGCGGGATCTCCTACAATGAGCAGTTCTTC.

This clone was seen just once. V gene TRBV12-5 combines with J gene TRBJ1-1; 7 bases map to TRBD1. Germline V gene data show CDR1 as LGHNT and CDR2 as FRNRAP. The V and J ends lost 1 base and 3 bases, in that order; junction bases with no gene match: 2. This CDR3 comprises 14 residues. CDR3 coding DNA: TGTGCTAGTGGTTTGGGGGACAGTTACACTGAAGCTTTCTTT. It yields the protein CASGLGDSYTEAFF.

This chain connects TRBV5-1 to TRBJ1-1; D is possibly TRBD1 (5 bases). Germline assignment: CDR1 SGHRS and CDR2 YFSETQ. The V end lost 4 bases, the J end lost 1 base, and 11 bases lay between the germline ends. CDR3 length: 14 amino acids. The CDR3 DNA reads as TGCGCCAGCAGCCCGACAGCCGAGAACACTGAAGCTTTCTTT. Encoded protein: CASSPTAENTEAFF. The full variable domain, rest sourced from reference TRBV5-1 and TRBJ1-1, is KAGVTQTPRYLIKTRGQQVTLSCSPISGHRSVSWYQQTPGQGLQFLFEYFSETQRNKGNFPGRFSGRQFSNSRSEMNVSTLELGDSALYLCASSPTAENTEAFFGQGTRLTVV.

This clone was detected a few times. V is TRBV6-1 and J is TRBJ1-6, with D unclear. This CDR3 is built from 15 residues. The germline CDR1 and CDR2 sequences are MNHNS and SASEGT. Trimming shortened V by 3 bases and J by 6 bases, and 12 bases separated the two germline ends. The CDR3 DNA reads as TGTGCCAGCAGTGAGGCTTTGGCCCTTAATTCACCCCTCCACTTT. Its protein product is CASSEALALNSPLHF.

V and J are TRBV5-1 and TRBJ1-2; TRBD1 aligns across 8 bases. The CDR3 is 14 amino acids. The trim removed 2 bases at V and 8 bases at J, leaving 8 bases unmatched. The germline V gene has CDR1 SGHRS and CDR2 YFSETQ. The CDR3 loop reads CASSFSDRAGGYTF. CDR3 coding DNA: TGCGCCAGCAGCTTCTCGGACAGGGCTGGGGGCTACACCTTC. Variable domain in full (rest from reference TRBV5-1 and TRBJ1-2): KAGVTQTPRYLIKTRGQQVTLSCSPISGHRSVSWYQQTPGQGLQFLFEYFSETQRNKGNFPGRFSGRQFSNSRSEMNVSTLELGDSALYLCASSFSDRAGGYTFGSGTRLTVV.

The chain uses TRBV11-3 and TRBJ2-7; a weak D match, TRBD1 (5 bases). The CDR3 extends over 15 amino acids. Deletions cut 5 bases from V and 1 base from J, with 15 bases between. Germline CDR1 is SGHNT and CDR2 is YENEEA. The CDR3 region is CASSPGTDSSYEQYF. The CDR3 coding sequence is TGTGCCAGCAGCCCAGGCACCGACAGTTCCTACGAGCAGTACTTC.

The chain employs TRBV6-6 and TRBJ2-3; perhaps TRBD2 as D (6 bases). V was cut by 8 bases and J by 2 bases, with 11 bases left in between. CDR1 is MNHNY, CDR2 SVGAGI, per germline (reference sequence). This CDR3 comprises 13 residues. CDR3 region: CASRRESTDTQYF. The DNA of the CDR3 is TGTGCCAGCCGGAGGGAGTCCACAGATACGCAGTATTTT.

The V call is TRBV2, the J call TRBJ2-3; D uncertain. This CDR3 contains 13 residues. Germline V gives CDR1 SNHLY, CDR2 FYNNEI. Deletions cut 6 bases from V and 0 bases from J, with 7 bases between. CDR3 nucleotides: TGTGCCAGCAGGGGCTTTAGCACAGATACGCAGTATTTT. Translating gives CASRGFSTDTQYF.

The J gene is TRBJ2-7, the V gene TRBV12-5; 8 bases fit TRBD1. CDR1 is LGHNT, CDR2 FRNRAP, per germline. The CDR3 length is 14 residues. V shed 0 bases and J 6 bases; nucleotides not matched to a gene: 4. The CDR3 DNA is TGTGCTAGTGGTTTGGTGGTTGGGACAGGCGAGCAGTACTTC. This encodes CASGLVVGTGEQYF.

The V gene is TRBV5-1, the J gene TRBJ2-1; a weak D match, TRBD2 (6 bases). Germline V gene data show CDR1 as SGHRS and CDR2 as YFSETQ. The CDR3 length is 13 residues. V lost 3 bases and J lost 10, with 14 bases in between. CDR3 sequence (DNA): TGCGCCAGCAGCTGGTCGGGAGCAAGGGAGCAGTTCTTC. Encoded protein: CASSWSGAREQFF.

The chain combines TRBV30 with TRBJ2-1; 11 bases fit TRBD2. CDR3 length: 15 amino acids. The V gene's germline CDR1 is GTSNPN and CDR2 SVGIG (reference sequence). V lost 1 base to trimming and J lost 8 bases; unmatched junction nucleotides: 7. The CDR3 DNA is TGTGCCTGGAGTGCGCGACTAGCGGGAATGGATGAGCAGTTCTTC. Amino acid sequence: CAWSARLAGMDEQFF. The full variable domain, in which reference TRBV30 and TRBJ2-1 provide the parts outside the CDR3, is SQTIHQWPATLVQPVGSPLSLECTVEGTSNPNLYWYRQAAGRGLQLLFYSVGIGQISSEVPQNLSASRPQDRQFILSSKKLLLSDSGFYLCAWSARLAGMDEQFFGPGTRLTVL.

The rearrangement joins TRBV11-3 to TRBJ2-3; 13 bases are shared with TRBD2. V lost 5 bases and J lost 6; bases outside the gene matches: 5. The CDR3 runs 15 residues. In germline, CDR1 is SGHNT, CDR2 YENEEA. The CDR3 region is CASSHRTSGSDTQYF. DNA of the CDR3: TGTGCCAGCAGCCACAGGACTAGCGGGAGTGATACGCAGTATTTT.

The chain uses TRBV28 and TRBJ1-5; maybe TRBD1 (6 bases). This CDR3 contains 17 residues. Germline assignment: CDR1 MDHEN and CDR2 SYDVKM. Between the trimmed V and J ends, which lost 7 bases and 0 bases, there was a span of 19 bases. The CDR3 sequence: CASMARAGANSNQPQHF. In DNA, the CDR3 is TGTGCCAGCATGGCCCGAGCGGGGGCTAATAGCAATCAGCCCCAGCATTTT. Full variable domain (outside the CDR3, taken from reference TRBV28 and TRBJ1-5): DVKVTQSSRYLVKRTGEKVFLECVQDMDHENMFWYRQDPGLGLRLIYFSYDVKMKEKGDIPEGYSVSREKKERFSLILESASTNQTSMYLCASMARAGANSNQPQHFGDGTRLSIL.

The gene calls are TRBV14 and TRBJ2-7; 7 bases match TRBD2. With 2 bases clipped from V and 6 bases from J, the junction kept 7 bases outside the gene matches. CDR3 length: 14 amino acids. Germline V gene lookup returns CDR1 SGHDN and CDR2 FVKESK. The CDR3 DNA is TGTGCCAGCAGCCAAATTGCGGGAGTGGGCGAGCAGTACTTC. It translates to CASSQIAGVGEQYF.

V is TRBV5-1 and J is TRBJ1-2; tentatively, D is TRBD1 (6 bases). The V end was cut by 3 bases, the J end by 6 bases, with 12 bases between. The CDR3 has 13 amino acids. Germline V gene sequence: CDR1 SGHRS, CDR2 YFSETQ. The CDR3: CASSSGQRDGYTF. In nucleotides, the CDR3 is TGCGCCAGCAGCTCCGGACAGCGAGATGGCTACACCTTC.

The chain links TRBV5-6 to TRBJ1-1; 7 nucleotides align to TRBD1. Germline V gene sequence: CDR1 SGHDT, CDR2 YYEEEE. The ends lost 2 bases at V and 3 bases at J; junction bases unmatched: 4. CDR3 length: 14 amino acids. The CDR3: CASSFLRGHTEAFF. DNA of the CDR3: TGTGCCAGCAGCTTTCTAAGGGGGCACACTGAAGCTTTCTTT.